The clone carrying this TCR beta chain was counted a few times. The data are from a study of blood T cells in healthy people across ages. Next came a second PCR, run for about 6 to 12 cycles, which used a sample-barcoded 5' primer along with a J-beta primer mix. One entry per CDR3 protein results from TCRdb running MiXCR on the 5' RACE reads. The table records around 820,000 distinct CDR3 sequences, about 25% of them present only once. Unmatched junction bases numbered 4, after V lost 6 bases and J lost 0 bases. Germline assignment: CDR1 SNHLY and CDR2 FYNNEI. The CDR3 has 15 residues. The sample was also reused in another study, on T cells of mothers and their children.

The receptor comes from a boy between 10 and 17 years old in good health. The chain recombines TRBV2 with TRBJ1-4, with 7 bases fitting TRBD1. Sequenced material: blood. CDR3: CASREQGATNEKLFF. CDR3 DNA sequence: TGTGCCAGCAGGGAGCAGGGGGCAACTAATGAAAAACTGTTTTTT.